A selection of T cell receptor beta chains follows, all from one sample in a study of T cells after somatic rescue of genetic block. Some clones are missing from TCRdb's copy, which holds only in-frame ones; the method was immunoSEQ multiplex PCR. The sample lists tens of thousands of clones, just under 95% seen once, with 2.9% in the top ten. Specimen: peripheral blood mononuclear cells (PBMCs). These receptors were collected from a man aged 40-50 years. CDR3s include the opening cysteine and the closing phenylalanine or tryptophan. Fields, in order: V gene, J gene, CDR3 length, CDR3 protein.

v_gene: TRBV11-2; j_gene: TRBJ2-1; len: 20; CDR3aa: CASSLDYRLEGTGTLGEQFF
v_gene: TRBV7-2; j_gene: TRBJ1-3; len: 15; CDR3aa: CASSSALESGNTIYF
v_gene: TRBV18; j_gene: TRBJ1-1; len: 12; CDR3aa: CASSPREGGLLF
v_gene: TRBV4-2; j_gene: TRBJ2-1; len: 17; CDR3aa: CASSRTQLAGNDNEQFF
v_gene: TRBV30; j_gene: TRBJ2-3; len: 17; CDR3aa: CAWSGDLAGEATDTQYF
v_gene: TRBV28; j_gene: TRBJ2-7; len: 17; CDR3aa: CASSFFGLAGGPHEQYF
v_gene: TRBV5-4; j_gene: TRBJ2-5; len: 17; CDR3aa: CASSLVTGRGPSETQYF
v_gene: TRBV15; j_gene: TRBJ2-7; len: 15; CDR3aa: CATSRDFGGSSEQYF
v_gene: TRBV5-6; j_gene: TRBJ2-2; len: 15; CDR3aa: CASSGGGPNTGELFF
v_gene: TRBV6-6; j_gene: TRBJ2-7; len: 16; CDR3aa: CASSYVPERGEYEQYF
v_gene: TRBV29-1; j_gene: TRBJ1-3; len: 13; CDR3aa: CSVGRDSGNTIYF
v_gene: TRBV20-1; j_gene: TRBJ1-1; len: 11; CDR3aa: CSARRGAEAFF
v_gene: TRBV9; j_gene: TRBJ2-1; len: 17; CDR3aa: CASSVALAGGKYNEQFF
v_gene: TRBV9; j_gene: TRBJ2-5; len: 13; CDR3aa: CASSVEGAETQYF
v_gene: TRBV5-1; j_gene: TRBJ2-5; len: 17; CDR3aa: CASSGRLAGAELETQYF
v_gene: TRBV5-6; j_gene: TRBJ2-4; len: 15; CDR3aa: CASRVSGLAKNIQYF
v_gene: TRBV6-1; j_gene: TRBJ2-7; len: 14; CDR3aa: CASKGSGNPHEQYF
v_gene: TRBV2; j_gene: TRBJ2-2; len: 13; CDR3aa: CASRAAGGGELFF
v_gene: TRBV2; j_gene: TRBJ2-7; len: 15; CDR3aa: CASQTGALTSYEQYF
v_gene: TRBV13; j_gene: TRBJ2-5; len: 11; CDR3aa: CASSSRVPQYF
v_gene: TRBV10-2; j_gene: TRBJ1-1; len: 13; CDR3aa: CASGAGWSTEAFF
v_gene: TRBV18; j_gene: TRBJ2-6; len: 20; CDR3aa: CASSPPLGGVPYSGANVLTF
v_gene: TRBV6-1; j_gene: TRBJ2-2; len: 16; CDR3aa: CASSDYRDRGTGELFF
v_gene: TRBV5-1; j_gene: TRBJ1-4; len: 15; CDR3aa: CASSSRGGGNEKLFF
v_gene: TRBV18; j_gene: TRBJ1-2; len: 14; CDR3aa: CASSLGQGDYGYTF
v_gene: TRBV29-1; j_gene: TRBJ2-3; len: 13; CDR3aa: CSVAKGSGDTQYF
v_gene: TRBV5-4; j_gene: TRBJ2-1; len: 17; CDR3aa: CASSLGASVTSYNEQFF
v_gene: TRBV5-1; j_gene: TRBJ2-7; len: 15; CDR3aa: CASSLIGQGAREQYF
v_gene: TRBV7-6; j_gene: TRBJ2-1; len: 16; CDR3aa: CASSLWGQVVGNEQFF
v_gene: TRBV10-1; j_gene: TRBJ1-1; len: 15; CDR3aa: CASSESLGPNTEAFF
v_gene: TRBV9; j_gene: TRBJ2-1; len: 15; CDR3aa: CASSVWDRSYNEQFF
v_gene: TRBV27; j_gene: TRBJ2-3; len: 21; CDR3aa: CASSSFGLAGGLPRNFGTQYF
v_gene: TRBV6-1; j_gene: TRBJ2-7; len: 13; CDR3aa: CASTGTGRYEQYF
v_gene: TRBV30; j_gene: TRBJ2-1; len: 13; CDR3aa: CAWSRGGPYEQFF
v_gene: TRBV5-6; j_gene: .; len: 12; CDR3aa: CASSLADYEQYF
v_gene: TRBV25-1; j_gene: TRBJ1-3; len: 15; CDR3aa: CASSESGTPRNTIYF
v_gene: TRBV2; j_gene: TRBJ2-7; len: 13; CDR3aa: CASRRLGVYEQYF
v_gene: TRBV2; j_gene: TRBJ2-1; len: 14; CDR3aa: CASSSGAPYNEQFF
v_gene: TRBV6-4; j_gene: TRBJ2-1; len: 18; CDR3aa: CASRTPLQGGDSYNEQFF
v_gene: TRBV25-1; j_gene: TRBJ2-7; len: 15; CDR3aa: CASRPPGALSYEQYF
v_gene: TRBV19; j_gene: TRBJ1-4; len: 14; CDR3aa: CASSWVGLGEKLFF
v_gene: TRBV30; j_gene: TRBJ2-7; len: 13; CDR3aa: CAWALGTKGYQYF
v_gene: TRBV2; j_gene: TRBJ2-5; len: 14; CDR3aa: CASSRRGQQETQYF
v_gene: TRBV5-1; j_gene: TRBJ2-5; len: 16; CDR3aa: CASSLVGLLLEETQYF
v_gene: TRBV9; j_gene: TRBJ2-1; len: 15; CDR3aa: CASSPRLAVSNEQFF
v_gene: TRBV19; j_gene: TRBJ2-7; len: 13; CDR3aa: CASSRGPVYEQYF
v_gene: TRBV2; j_gene: TRBJ2-4; len: 14; CDR3aa: CASSERPQGNIQYF
v_gene: TRBV2; j_gene: TRBJ1-1; len: 15; CDR3aa: CASRLQGVMNTEAFF
v_gene: TRBV4-1; j_gene: TRBJ1-6; len: 15; CDR3aa: CASTSTWSGNSPLHF
v_gene: TRBV5-6; j_gene: TRBJ2-1; len: 15; CDR3aa: CASSWARQANNEQFF
v_gene: TRBV5-1; j_gene: TRBJ2-6; len: 19; CDR3aa: CASSYLPGTGVWGANVLTF
v_gene: TRBV6-6; j_gene: TRBJ2-4; len: 15; CDR3aa: CASRGDELAKNIQYF
v_gene: TRBV2; j_gene: TRBJ1-2; len: 15; CDR3aa: CASRTTGGDNYGYTF
v_gene: TRBV4-3; j_gene: TRBJ2-3; len: 14; CDR3aa: CASSQESSTDTQYF
v_gene: TRBV5-4; j_gene: TRBJ2-5; len: 17; CDR3aa: CASSSTSGGPYQETQYF